The 14 T cell receptor beta chains below were found in one sample sequenced in a study of cytomegalovirus exposure and HLA in healthy donors. The study ran its PCR with 60 Vbeta and 13 Jbeta primers. The assay was immunoSEQ multiplex PCR, and TCRdb's table has in-frame clones only and misses some. The sample consists of just over 150,000 clones, about 79% of them appearing once. Sequencing was done on a sample of PBMCs. The receptors shown here come from a woman in her forties or fifties in good health and CMV-seropositive.

This chain uses TRBV27 with TRBJ2-1, with TRBD2 identical over 13 bases. The CDR3 loop spans 15 amino acids. Germline V CDR1 and CDR2: MNHEY, SMNVEV (reference sequence). V dropped 5 bases and J dropped 5; count of bases not matched to a gene: 3. CDR3 residues: CASSQGLAGDNEQFF. The CDR3 DNA follows: TGTGCCAGCAGTCAAGGACTAGCGGGAGACAATGAGCAGTTCTTC.

The chain is built from TRBV7-9 and TRBJ1-1; D remains ambiguous. The CDR3 runs 17 residues. The germline gives CDR1 SEHNR, CDR2 FQNEAQ (reference sequence). With 1 base removed from V and 0 bases from J, the gap between germline ends came to 15 bases. The CDR3 nucleotides read TGTGCCAGCAGCTTAGTATGGGGAGGGCAGATGAACACTGAAGCTTTCTTT. Residues: CASSLVWGGQMNTEAFF.

The V gene is TRBV5-4, the J gene TRBJ1-4; D is unresolved. The CDR3 loop spans 13 amino acids. Trimming left V 6 bases short and J 8 bases short, with 14 bases between. CDR1 SGHNT and CDR2 YYREEE come from the germline V gene (reference sequence). This CDR3 reads CASTPSPGEKLFF. The CDR3 DNA reads TGTGCCAGCACCCCTTCTCCGGGGGAAAAACTGTTTTTT.

The V and J genes are TRBV7-2 and TRBJ2-7; 10 bases agree with TRBD2. V lost 3 bases, J lost 4 bases, and 6 bases stayed unmatched. The V gene's germline CDR1 is SGHTA and CDR2 FQGNSA. The CDR3 consists of 15 residues. The CDR3 coding sequence is TGTGCCAGCAGCTTGTCCACTAGCGGGACTTACGAGCAGTACTTC. This translates into CASSLSTSGTYEQYF.

The chain carries TRBV2 and TRBJ2-7; D gene unclear. The CDR3 totals 11 residues. V was clipped by 6 bases and J by 7 bases, with 10 bases between them. Germline CDR1 and CDR2: SNHLY and FYNNEI. Here the CDR3 reads CASSRFWEQYF. DNA for the CDR3: TGTGCCAGCAGCCGGTTTTGGGAGCAGTACTTC.

The V and J genes are TRBV7-8 and TRBJ1-6, with D perhaps matching TRBD1 (5 bases). V was clipped by 2 bases and J by 14 bases, with 19 bases between them. CDR1 is SGHVS, CDR2 FQNEAQ, per germline. There are 15 residues in the CDR3. In nucleotides, the CDR3 is TGTGCCAGCAGCTTAAGGACATACTCTAAAGTAACCCTCCACTTT. Translating gives CASSLRTYSKVTLHF.

The CDR3 is CASSRDRGVKGNQPQHF. Here the CDR3 DNA reads TGTGCCAGTAGTAGGGACAGGGGGGTAAAAGGCAATCAGCCCCAGCATTTT. V usage is TRBV19 and J usage is TRBJ1-5; 11 bases align to TRBD1. V trimming: 4 bases; J trimming: 2 bases; junction bases outside the gene matches: 7. The CDR3 spans 17 residues. Germline CDR1 and CDR2: LNHDA and SQIVND (reference sequence).

The chain has TRBV2 and TRBJ2-7; weak D call: TRBD1 (5 bases). Germline CDR1 and CDR2: SNHLY and FYNNEI. Trimming took off 5 bases at V and 5 bases at J, with 13 bases between the two ends. This CDR3 has 13 amino acids. The CDR3: CASSLRGVDEQYF. CDR3 DNA sequence: TGTGCCAGCAGTTTAAGGGGTGTCGACGAGCAGTACTTC.

V is TRBV2 and J is TRBJ2-3; 9 positions match TRBD2. With 8 bases clipped from V and 6 bases from J, the junction kept 12 bases outside the gene matches. This CDR3 has 15 amino acids. Germline V gene data show CDR1 as SNHLY and CDR2 as FYNNEI. CDR3 sequence reads: CASQGPGLAHDTQYF. CDR3 coding DNA: TGTGCCAGCCAGGGTCCGGGACTAGCCCACGATACGCAGTATTTT.

The V call is TRBV15, the J call TRBJ1-5; a weak D match, TRBD1 (6 bases). The CDR3 has 16 residues. V was cut by 1 base and J by 3 bases, with 13 bases left in between. Germline V gene sequence: CDR1 LNHNV, CDR2 YYDKDF (reference sequence). The DNA for the CDR3 is TGTGCCACCAGCAGAGCCTCAGGGGTTGACAATCAGCCCCAGCATTTT. Its protein is CATSRASGVDNQPQHF.

The genes are TRBV6-1 and TRBJ1-5; weak D call: TRBD1 (5 bases). This CDR3 comprises 14 residues. The V and J ends lost 4 bases and 5 bases respectively, with 12 bases between them. Germline CDR1 MNHNS, CDR2 SASEGT. CDR3 nucleotides: TGTGCCAGCAGTGTACAGGCTCCCCATCAGCCCCAGCATTTT. This sequence encodes CASSVQAPHQPQHF.

V gene TRBV6-1 combines with J gene TRBJ1-5, with D tentatively TRBD1 (5 bases). V shed 3 bases and J shed 5 bases, with 17 bases lying between them. Germline CDR1 and CDR2: MNHNS and SASEGT. The CDR3 length is 16 residues. The CDR3 region has the DNA TGTGCCAGCAGTGAGAGTGGGGGGACCCGCGATCAGCCCCAGCATTTT. Encoded protein: CASSESGGTRDQPQHF.

The chain couples TRBV5-1 to TRBJ1-1; 7 positions agree with TRBD1. The CDR3 sequence is 16 residues long. J was trimmed by 5 bases and V by 3 bases; bases with no gene match: 13. Per germline, CDR1 SGHRS and CDR2 YFSETQ. CDR3 residues: CASSYRIGGAWTEAFF. In DNA, the CDR3 is TGCGCCAGCAGCTATCGTATAGGGGGCGCGTGGACTGAAGCTTTCTTT.

V usage is TRBV4-1 and J usage is TRBJ1-3; TRBD1 matches at 7 bases. The V gene's germline CDR1 is MGHRA and CDR2 YSYEKL. J lost 4 bases, V lost 3 bases, and 3 bases had no gene match. There are 14 residues in the CDR3. CDR3 amino acids: CASSHLTGGNTIYF. The CDR3 DNA reads as TGCGCCAGCAGCCACCTGACAGGGGGAAACACCATATATTTT.